What follows is one T cell receptor (beta chain) and its context. These data are taken from a study of T cells after yellow fever vaccination. Germline assignment: CDR1 SGHKS and CDR2 YYEKEE (reference sequence). The V gene end was trimmed by 1 base and the J gene end by 3 bases; junction bases not matched to a gene: 8. The CDR3 has 16 residues. TCRdb analysed the 5' RACE reads with MiXCR anew, one entry per CDR3 protein. The sample lists 300,000 or so distinct CDR3 sequences; about 6.6% were seen once. The genes are TRBV5-5 and TRBJ2-3; 7 positions match TRBD2. This TCR came from a man aged 18-30 years who received the YFV17D yellow fever vaccine. Material: PBMCs, obtained 35 to 50 days after the first yellow fever vaccination. CDR3 loop: CASSLLQRGITDTQYF. DNA for the CDR3: TGTGCCAGCAGCTTGCTCCAGCGGGGTATTACAGATACGCAGTATTTT.